This T cell receptor (beta chain) was documented in a study of blood T cell repertoires in COVID-19. About the research overall: Samples of COVID-19 (acute and convalescent) were obtained from the United States, Italy and Spain. The analysed material was cDNA or gDNA that came from T cells, B-cell-depleted T cells, or PBMCs.

V gave up 7 bases and J gave up 3 bases; unmatched junction bases: 5. The germline CDR1 and CDR2 sequences are SGHRS and YFSETQ. This CDR3 region has 14 residues. While infection was still active, Seattle patients were enrolled and then followed longitudinally. Original processing methods: Quantification of nucleated cells was approximated via reference gene primer amplification. Repertoires were generated with immunoSEQ multiplex PCR, while TCRdb's copy carries only in-frame clones and drops some. That table is the source of V, J and clone size, and D and trimming were worked out from the DNA. Seen here are around 46,000 clones, 70% to 90% observed once, and the top ten hold under 40%.

The chain has TRBV5-1 and TRBJ2-3, with 10 positions matching TRBD2. The sequencing input was peripheral blood. The TCR was taken from a woman older than 75 with COVID-19, enrolled during active disease. The CDR3 sequence is CASGSGGSTDTQYF. The CDR3 coding sequence is TGCGCCAGCGGTAGCGGGGGGTCGACAGATACGCAGTATTTT. The whole variable domain, remainder taken from reference TRBV5-1 and TRBJ2-3, is KAGVTQTPRYLIKTRGQQVTLSCSPISGHRSVSWYQQTPGQGLQFLFEYFSETQRNKGNFPGRFSGRQFSNSRSEMNVSTLELGDSALYLCASGSGGSTDTQYFGPGTRLTVL.